This paragraph covers one TCR beta chain sequence. The CDR3 contains 14 residues. Germline CDR1 LNHDA, CDR2 SQIVND (reference sequence). The V end lost 5 bases, the J end lost 1 base, and 9 bases lay between the germline ends. This sample stems from a study of cytomegalovirus exposure and HLA in healthy donors. Researchers ran the PCR with 60 Vbeta and 13 Jbeta primers. The repertoire was sequenced with immunoSEQ multiplex PCR; TCRdb's copy has only in-frame clones and lacks some. This listing includes about 190,000 clones. Sequencing used PBMCs. This rearrangement joins TRBV19 to TRBJ1-5; a possible D gene is TRBD1 (5 bases). The source of this sequence is a man aged 25-45 years in good health and CMV-seronegative. CDR3 nucleotides: TGTGCCAGTAGTGCAGGGTTCAGCAATCAGCCCCAGCATTTT. Translation gives CASSAGFSNQPQHF.